These T cell receptor beta chains were read from a single sample in a study of T cells in Graves' hyperthyroidism and ophthalmopathy. TCRdb ran MiXCR on the multiplex PCR reads and lists one entry per CDR3 protein. This sample yields some 490,000 distinct CDR3 sequences, of which 20% to 25% are seen a single time; under 55% belongs to the top ten. The sequencing sample was made of blood. The source of these receptors is a woman in her seventies with Graves' ophthalmopathy. Both conserved end residues are part of each CDR3. Each record gives: J gene, V gene, clone size, D gene, CDR3 protein, CDR3 DNA. A D gene is named only where the DNA matches it firmly. Expanded clones are given a class, and other clones once, few, many or no size at all.

>TRBJ2-5|TRBV4-1|few|TRBD1
CASSSRDRPQETQYF
TGCGCCAGCAGCTCCCGGGACAGACCCCAAGAGACCCAGTACTTC
>TRBJ1-1|TRBV30|many|-
CAWSNTEAFF
TGTGCCTGGAGTAACACTGAAGCTTTCTTT
>TRBJ2-2|TRBV5-1|-|TRBD2
CASSLAKTSGFTGELFF
TGCGCCAGCAGCTTGGCCAAGACTAGCGGCTTCACCGGGGAGCTGTTTTTT
>TRBJ2-3|TRBV25-1|-|-
CASCVPSTDTQYF
TGTGCCAGCTGTGTTCCTAGCACAGATACGCAGTATTTT
>TRBJ1-1|TRBV5-1|few|-
CASRLQAMNTEAFF
TGCGCCAGCAGGTTACAGGCAATGAACACTGAAGCTTTCTTT
>TRBJ2-4|TRBV6-2/TRBV6-3|-|-
CASSYTGENIQYF
TGTGCCAGCAGTTACACTGGGGAAAACATTCAGTACTTC
>TRBJ1-2|TRBV27|many|-
CASSLGGNGYTF
TGTGCCAGCAGTTTAGGGGGTAATGGCTACACCTTC
>TRBJ2-5|TRBV6-1|few|-
CASRTLGETQYF
TGTGCCAGCAGAACCCTGGGGGAGACCCAGTACTTC
>TRBJ2-1|TRBV2|-|TRBD2
CASRGTSGLYNEQFF
TGTGCCAGCAGGGGGACTAGCGGGCTTTACAATGAGCAGTTCTTC
>TRBJ2-1|TRBV5-5|-|TRBD2
CASSLLGTKTSGRLNEQFF
TGTGCCAGCAGCTTGTTAGGGACGAAGACTAGCGGGAGGTTGAATGAGCAGTTCTTC
>TRBJ1-6|TRBV20-1|-|-
CSASITTYNSPLHF
TGCAGTGCTAGTATCACGACCTATAATTCACCCCTCCACTTT
>TRBJ1-1|TRBV20-1|-|-
CSARNFMNTEAFF
TGCAGTGCTAGAAATTTTATGAACACTGAAGCTTTCTTT
>TRBJ2-1|TRBV12-3/TRBV12-4|many|TRBD2
CASRGREVNEQFF
TGTGCCAGCAGAGGACGGGAGGTAAATGAGCAGTTCTTC
>TRBJ2-1|TRBV29-1|-|-
CSVKGRVPFLGGNEQFF
TGCAGCGTTAAGGGACGGGTACCTTTTTTAGGAGGTAATGAGCAGTTCTTC
>TRBJ2-4|TRBV5-1|many|-
CASSPTGSTLRNIQYF
TGCGCCAGCAGCCCTACCGGGAGCACCCTTCGAAACATTCAGTACTTC
>TRBJ1-1|TRBV7-8|many|TRBD1
CASMRQGNTEAFF
TGTGCCAGCATGCGACAGGGGAACACTGAAGCTTTCTTT
>TRBJ1-6|TRBV28|few|-
CASGRYGGAGDSPLHF
TGTGCCAGCGGAAGGTACGGTGGTGCGGGGGATTCACCCCTCCACTTT
>TRBJ2-2|TRBV9|few|TRBD2
CASSVGVAGVSGELFF
TGTGCCAGCAGCGTAGGGGTAGCGGGAGTTTCTGGGGAGCTGTTTTTT
>TRBJ2-2|TRBV6-1|few|-
CASRSSRVGELFF
TGTGCCAGCAGAAGTTCCCGGGTAGGGGAGCTGTTTTTT
>TRBJ2-6|TRBV24-1|few|TRBD1
CATSDSTGAGANVLTF
TGTGCCACCAGTGATTCGACAGGGGCTGGGGCCAACGTCCTGACTTTC
>TRBJ2-4|TRBV7-2|few|TRBD2
CASSSRSSGGRDIQYF
TGTGCCAGCAGCTCCCGTTCTAGCGGGGGGAGGGACATTCAGTACTTC
>TRBJ2-1|TRBV24-1|few|-
CATGRKNEQFF
TGTGCCACCGGCAGGAAGAATGAGCAGTTCTTC
>TRBJ1-1|TRBV2|many|-
CASSNYAQPNTEAFF
TGTGCCAGCAGTAATTATGCGCAGCCGAACACTGAAGCTTTCTTT
>TRBJ2-7|TRBV12-5|-|-
CASGLLQERSYEQYF
TGTGCTAGTGGTTTGTTGCAGGAGCGCTCCTACGAGCAGTACTTC
>TRBJ1-1|TRBV12-3/TRBV12-4|-|-
CASSLRAEASF
TGTGCCAGCAGTCTCCGGGCCGAAGCTTCCTTT
>TRBJ2-7|TRBV28|few|TRBD2
CATSRTSGSSYEQYF
TGTGCCACCTCGAGGACTAGCGGGAGCTCCTACGAGCAGTACTTC
>TRBJ1-1|TRBV10-3|many|TRBD1
CAISEGPDRANTEAFF
TGTGCCATCAGTGAAGGGCCTGACAGGGCTAACACTGAAGCTTTCTTT
>TRBJ2-4|TRBV2|few|-
CASSAIPGEVAIQYF
TGTGCCAGCAGTGCTATCCCAGGGGAGGTCGCCATTCAGTACTTC
>TRBJ2-6|TRBV9|few|-
CASSPGVSGANVLTF
TGTGCCAGCAGTCCTGGGGTGTCTGGGGCCAACGTCCTGACTTTC
>TRBJ2-1|TRBV12-5|-|TRBD2
CASGRGLAGANEQFF
TGTGCTAGTGGACGAGGACTAGCGGGGGCCAATGAGCAGTTCTTC
>TRBJ2-7|TRBV4-1|-|TRBD2
CASSPGTSGRIEQYF
TGCGCCAGCAGCCCCGGGACTAGCGGGAGGATCGAGCAGTACTTC
>TRBJ2-5|TRBV7-9|few|-
CASSLALTRWETQYF
TGTGCCAGCAGCTTGGCCCTAACCCGGTGGGAGACCCAGTACTTC
>TRBJ2-3|TRBV6-9|-|TRBD1
CARNDREFTDTQYF
TGTGCCAGGAATGACAGGGAGTTCACAGATACGCAGTATTTT
>TRBJ2-1|TRBV12-3/TRBV12-4|-|-
CASSLSGRRDNEQFF
TGTGCCAGCAGTTTAAGTGGGAGGCGGGACAATGAGCAGTTCTTC
>TRBJ2-3|TRBV2|few|-
CASSVLPTDTQYF
TGTGCCAGCAGTGTCCTCCCCACAGATACGCAGTATTTT
>TRBJ2-3|TRBV2|-|-
CASRGRWASTDTQYF
TGTGCCAGCAGGGGTCGTTGGGCGAGCACAGATACGCAGTATTTT
>TRBJ2-5|TRBV5-5|few|TRBD2
CASRGTSVPLLDF
TGTGCCAGCAGAGGGACTAGCGTACCACTGCTCGACTTC
>TRBJ1-6|TRBV7-3|-|-
CASSLGPQGSRNSPLHF
TGTGCCAGCAGCTTAGGTCCCCAGGGTTCTCGGAATTCACCCCTCCACTTT
>TRBJ1-1|TRBV12-3/TRBV12-4|many|TRBD1
CASSYADRGTEAFF
TGTGCCAGCAGTTATGCGGACAGGGGCACTGAAGCTTTCTTT
>TRBJ1-2|TRBV29-1|-|-
CSVEAKGEDYGYTF
TGCAGCGTTGAAGCAAAGGGGGAAGACTATGGCTACACCTTC
>TRBJ1-2|TRBV19|-|TRBD1
CAAGTGVGYTF
TGTGCCGCAGGGACAGGGGTTGGCTACACCTTC
>TRBJ1-1|TRBV18|few|-
CASSLLTVNTEAFF
TGTGCCAGCTCCCTCCTGACAGTAAACACTGAAGCTTTCTTT
>TRBJ2-1|TRBV5-1|-|-
CASSLVTGISSYNEQFF
TGCGCCAGCAGCTTGGTCACAGGGATCAGCTCCTACAATGAGCAGTTCTTC
>TRBJ2-5|TRBV6-1|many|-
CASSEGFQQETQYF
TGTGCCAGCAGTGAAGGGTTCCAACAAGAGACCCAGTACTTC
>TRBJ2-7|TRBV2|-|-
CASSGLAREQYF
TGTGCCAGCAGCGGTCTGGCTCGCGAGCAGTACTTC
>TRBJ2-2|TRBV3-1|-|TRBD2
CASSQVLAGGPGELFF
TGTGCCAGCAGCCAAGTATTAGCGGGAGGGCCCGGGGAGCTGTTTTTT
>TRBJ2-1|TRBV7-9|few|-
CASSLLLGARGNEQFF
TGTGCCAGCAGCTTACTCCTGGGGGCGCGTGGCAATGAGCAGTTCTTC
>TRBJ2-2|TRBV28|many|-
CASSPSQGIGELFF
TGTGCCAGCAGTCCGTCGCAGGGGATCGGGGAGCTGTTTTTT
>TRBJ1-1|TRBV28|many|TRBD1
CASRTTGVRTEAFF
TGTGCCAGCCGAACCACAGGGGTACGGACTGAAGCTTTCTTT
>TRBJ2-7|TRBV29-1|few|-
CSVEEEPRGEQYF
TGCAGCGTTGAAGAAGAACCGCGTGGCGAGCAGTACTTC
>TRBJ1-2|TRBV28|many|-
CASSLRYGYTF
TGTGCCAGCAGTCTGAGATATGGCTACACCTTC
>TRBJ2-3|TRBV11-3|-|-
CASSSRDSTDTQYF
TGTGCCAGCAGCTCACGGGACAGCACAGATACGCAGTATTTT
>TRBJ2-1|TRBV5-1|few|-
CASKTGTSNNEQFF
TGCGCCAGCAAAACCGGGACATCAAACAATGAGCAGTTCTTC
>TRBJ2-3|TRBV7-2|-|TRBD2
CASSFSGSGRSTDTQYF
TGCGCCAGCAGTTTTAGTGGGAGCGGGAGGTCCACAGATACGCAGTATTTT
>TRBJ1-5|TRBV6-5|few|TRBD1
CASSYSGTGAPQPQHF
TGTGCCAGCAGTTACAGTGGGACAGGGGCTCCTCAGCCCCAGCATTTT
>TRBJ2-7|TRBV20-1|-|-
CSARGAQSSYEQYF
TGCAGTGCTAGGGGGGCTCAGAGCTCCTACGAGCAGTACTTC
>TRBJ2-7|TRBV19|-|TRBD2
CASSRSPASRGTGREQYF
TGTGCCAGTAGTAGGAGTCCGGCTAGCCGAGGGACCGGGAGGGAGCAGTACTTC
>TRBJ2-5|TRBV2|many|-
CASKLQRQTQYF
TGTGCCAGCAAATTGCAGCGACAGACCCAGTACTTC
>TRBJ2-1|TRBV20-1|-|-
CSALNSRSYNEQFF
TGCAGTGCTCTTAATTCCCGCTCCTACAATGAGCAGTTCTTC
>TRBJ2-1|TRBV6-1|-|TRBD1
CASSEEEDRGFEQFF
TGTGCCAGCAGTGAGGAAGAGGACAGGGGTTTTGAGCAGTTCTTC